These T cell receptor beta chains were read from a single sample in a study of blood T cell repertoires in COVID-19. The data were produced by immunoSEQ multiplex PCR, yet TCRdb's version contains in-frame clones alone and is incomplete. This table has approximately 350,000 clones, 80% to 85% appearing once. The sample consisted of PBMCs or T cells enriched from blood (not recorded which). The source is a woman between 50 and 59 years old who had recovered from COVID-19. Each CDR3 is given with its conserved first and last residue. The D gene is left open where the match is weak. A clone size is listed for some rows: how often the clone was seen (once, few, many), or a class if it is expanded.

d_call	v_call	clone_size	j_call	cdr3_nt	cdr3_aa
-	TRBV7-9	-	TRBJ1-1	TGTGCCAGCAGCTCCACACAGGGTTCGAACACTGAAGCTTTCTTT	CASSSTQGSNTEAFF
-	TRBV5-1	-	TRBJ2-7	TGCGCCAGCAGCAGCCAGGGGGGCCTAAACAGCTACGAGCAGTACTTC	CASSSQGGLNSYEQYF
-	TRBV7-9	-	TRBJ1-2	TGTGCCAGCAGCCCATCGACAGAATATGGCTACACCTTC	CASSPSTEYGYTF
-	TRBV27	-	TRBJ2-7	TGTGCCAGCAGTATGGACTACCCCGGGTACGAGCAGTACTTC	CASSMDYPGYEQYF
TRBD1	TRBV11-2	-	TRBJ2-7	TGTGCCAGCAGCTTCAGGGACAGTATCTACGAGCAGTACTTC	CASSFRDSIYEQYF
TRBD1	TRBV5-4	-	TRBJ2-5	TGTGCCAGCAGATCCGGGACAGATCAAGAGACCCAGTACTTC	CASRSGTDQETQYF
-	TRBV10-3	-	TRBJ1-2	TGTGCCATCAAAAAGGACAGTCCTCCTAACTATGGCTACACCTTC	CAIKKDSPPNYGYTF
-	TRBV5-1	-	TRBJ1-1	TGCGCCAGCAGCTTGGGCCCCGGGAACACTGAAGCTTTCTTT	CASSLGPGNTEAFF
-	TRBV30	few	TRBJ2-7	TGTGCCTGGAGGCGGGGCGGCTACGAGCAGTACTTC	CAWRRGGYEQYF
-	TRBV7-3	-	TRBJ2-5	TGTGCCAGCAGCGTTTCGACTTCAGAGACCCAGTACTTC	CASSVSTSETQYF
-	TRBV19	-	TRBJ1-1	TGTGCCAGTAAACTGGCGGACAGATCTGAAGCTTTCTTT	CASKLADRSEAFF
-	TRBV30	-	TRBJ1-1	TGTGCCTGGAGTCCCTCCGGGACTGAAGCTTTCTTT	CAWSPSGTEAFF
-	TRBV7-2	few	TRBJ1-1	TGTGCCAGCAGCTTATGGATTAACGGGGATGTGGACACTGAAGCTTTCTTT	CASSLWINGDVDTEAFF
-	TRBV5-4	-	TRBJ1-2	TGTGCCAGCAGCTTGTACACCGCTAACTATGGCTACACCTTC	CASSLYTANYGYTF
TRBD1	TRBV4-2	few	TRBJ1-3	TGTGCCAGCAGGCGTACGACAGGGGTAGGAAACACCATATATTTT	CASRRTTGVGNTIYF
-	TRBV3-1/TRBV3-2	-	TRBJ2-7	TGTGCCAGCAGCCAAGAGGGGCAGTCGCGAGAGCAGTACTTC	CASSQEGQSREQYF
-	TRBV6-1	once	TRBJ1-2	TGTGCCAGCAGTGAAATGCCAGGGAACTATGGCTACACCTTC	CASSEMPGNYGYTF
-	TRBV15	-	TRBJ2-1	TGTGCCACCAGCAGAGTTGAGCTCTACAATGAGCAGTTCTTC	CATSRVELYNEQFF
-	TRBV5-1	-	TRBJ1-2	TGCGCCAGCAGCCCGATGACAGGAGAGGGGGTTTATGGCTACACCTTC	CASSPMTGEGVYGYTF
-	TRBV24-1	few	TRBJ1-1	TGTGCCACCAGTGAGCAGCAGGTAACTGAAGCTTTCTTT	CATSEQQVTEAFF
TRBD2	TRBV5-4	once	TRBJ2-3	TGTGCCAGCAGGCCGGGGGGAGCGGGGAGCACAGATACGCAGTATTTT	CASRPGGAGSTDTQYF
-	TRBV24-1	-	TRBJ1-1	TGTGCCACCAGTGATTTGAGGGGGGAAGCTTTCTTT	CATSDLRGEAFF
TRBD1	TRBV19	-	TRBJ1-2	TGTGCCAGTAGGGGGACAGGGGGTATCTATGGCTACACCTTC	CASRGTGGIYGYTF
TRBD1	TRBV18	-	TRBJ2-2	TGTGCCAGCTCACCGTTTACAGGGGACACCGGGGAGCTGTTTTTT	CASSPFTGDTGELFF
TRBD2	TRBV4-2	-	TRBJ2-5	TGTGCCAGCAGCCTAAGGACTAGCGGGTCGACAGGAGAGACCCAGTACTTC	CASSLRTSGSTGETQYF
-	TRBV29-1	-	TRBJ2-7	TGCAGCGTTGACAAAGGCGGCTCCGAGCAGTACTTC	CSVDKGGSEQYF
-	TRBV30	once	TRBJ1-1	TGTGCCTGGGACAGATTGAACACTGAAGCTTTCTTT	CAWDRLNTEAFF
-	TRBV6-5	-	TRBJ1-2	TGTGCCAGCACCAAAGAGGGATATGGCTACACCTTC	CASTKEGYGYTF
-	TRBV4-3	-	TRBJ1-1	TGCGCCAGCAGCCAAGATCACGCAGGCCTTCTAACTGAAGCTTTCTTT	CASSQDHAGLLTEAFF
-	TRBV12-3/TRBV12-4	-	TRBJ2-3	TGTGCCAGCACAGAACCAAACACAGATACGCAGTATTTT	CASTEPNTDTQYF
TRBD1	TRBV19	-	TRBJ2-6	TGTGCCAGTAGTATCCCGACAGGGATTGGGGCCAACGTCCTGACTTTC	CASSIPTGIGANVLTF
-	TRBV7-9	-	TRBJ2-7	TGTGCCAGCAGTCCCCGAGCGGGTGCGGTAGCCTACGAGCAGTACTTC	CASSPRAGAVAYEQYF
-	TRBV15	-	TRBJ2-6	TGTGCCACCAGCAGAGAGGATATGGGGCGCGGGGCCAACGTCCTGACTTTC	CATSREDMGRGANVLTF
-	TRBV12-3/TRBV12-4	few	TRBJ1-5	TGTGCCAGCAAAAAAGAGGAACGGCAGCCCCAGCATTTT	CASKKEERQPQHF
-	TRBV2	-	TRBJ1-5	TGTGCCAGCAAGGACATGAATCAGCCCCAGCATTTT	CASKDMNQPQHF
-	TRBV25-1	-	TRBJ1-1	TGTGCCAGCAGTGCGAATATAGGGGCTTGGGCGAACACTGAAGCTTTCTTT	CASSANIGAWANTEAFF
-	TRBV15	-	TRBJ2-4	TGTGCCACCAGCAGCGAAAACATTCAGTACTTC	CATSSENIQYF
-	TRBV7-9	-	TRBJ2-7	TGTGCCAGCAGCCCGACCGGGACTCTGGCTTCCGAGCAGTACTTC	CASSPTGTLASEQYF
TRBD1	TRBV6-5	few	TRBJ1-1	TGTGCCAGCAGAACCCGACAGGGGAGGTACACTGAAGCTTTCTTT	CASRTRQGRYTEAFF
TRBD1	TRBV4-3	-	TRBJ1-2	TGCGCCAGCAGCCAAGATCGGGACAGGGGGTCTGGCTACACCTTC	CASSQDRDRGSGYTF
-	TRBV5-5	-	TRBJ1-5	TGTGCCAGCAGCCCCGGGGGTGGGTCAATTGGGCCCCAGCATTTT	CASSPGGGSIGPQHF
TRBD2	TRBV3-1/TRBV3-2	-	TRBJ2-7	TGTGCCAGCAGCCTGGGGAGCGGGAGGCAATACGAGCAGTACTTC	CASSLGSGRQYEQYF
TRBD2	TRBV6-6	-	TRBJ2-1	TGTGCCAGCAGTTCCAGCGGGATCTACAATGAGCAGTTCTTC	CASSSSGIYNEQFF
-	TRBV30	-	TRBJ1-1	TGTGCCGGAGGAGGGGGGGGAGCTTTCTTT	CAGGGGGAFF
-	TRBV4-1	few	TRBJ2-6	TGCGCCAGCAGCCAAGGCCGGGACGGGGGGCCTGGGGCCAACGTCCTGACTTTC	CASSQGRDGGPGANVLTF
-	TRBV20-1	-	TRBJ1-6	TGCAGTGCGAGTCAGGGAAATTCACCCCTCCACTTT	CSASQGNSPLHF
TRBD1	TRBV7-2	few	TRBJ2-5	TGTGCCAGCAGCTTAGTTGACAGGGCGCAAGAGACCCAGTACTTC	CASSLVDRAQETQYF
-	TRBV28	-	TRBJ2-5	TGTGCCAGCAATAAAAACCCCTGGCAGGTAGAAGAGACCCAGTACTTC	CASNKNPWQVEETQYF
-	TRBV13	-	TRBJ1-1	TGTGCCAGCAGCCCCGTGCAGGGGAACACTGAAGCTTTCTTT	CASSPVQGNTEAFF
-	TRBV6-5	once	TRBJ1-5	TGTGCCAGCAGTACCCAGGCCGGGGTTCAGCCCCAGCATTTT	CASSTQAGVQPQHF
-	TRBV9	-	TRBJ2-1	TGTGCCAGCAGTAGAAACAATGAGCAGTTCTTC	CASSRNNEQFF
-	TRBV6-5	-	TRBJ2-7	TGTGCCAGCAGTTACTCGGGGCGGATATACGGGGAGCAGTACTTC	CASSYSGRIYGEQYF
-	TRBV6-5	-	TRBJ1-5	TGTGCCAGCACGGACAGTCACCACAATCAGCCCCAGCATTTT	CASTDSHHNQPQHF
TRBD1	TRBV5-1	-	TRBJ1-5	TGCGCCAGCAGCTACGGGGGGGACAGGGGCTGGGCGCAGCCCCAGCATTTT	CASSYGGDRGWAQPQHF
TRBD1	TRBV6-5	-	TRBJ1-3	TGTGCCAGCAGTACTTCCGGGACAGGGATCAACACCATATATTTT	CASSTSGTGINTIYF
TRBD2	TRBV4-1	-	TRBJ2-7	TGCGCCAGCAGCCAAGACCGGGCGGGAGGGCTCTCCTACGAGCAGTACTTC	CASSQDRAGGLSYEQYF
-	TRBV11-2	-	TRBJ1-3	TGTGCCAGCAGCCCCAATAGCGGGACTGGAAACACCATATATTTT	CASSPNSGTGNTIYF
-	TRBV5-1	-	TRBJ2-3	TGCGCCAGCAGCTTTTCCCCAGGGGGGAACACAGATACGCAGTATTTT	CASSFSPGGNTDTQYF
TRBD1	TRBV6-4	-	TRBJ2-6	TGTGCCAGCAGTGCGACAGGGGGCCCAGGTGGGGCCAACGTCCTGACTTTC	CASSATGGPGGANVLTF